These 24 T cell receptor beta chains share one sample of origin, sequenced in a study of T cells in Graves' hyperthyroidism and ophthalmopathy. Amplified regions were TCR beta CDR3 sequences from RNA transcripts. The HTBI primer set was used in a first-round RT-PCR of the TCR CDR3. In TCRdb, the multiplex PCR reads were re-called with MiXCR into one record per CDR3 protein. The sample has some 350,000 distinct CDR3 sequences, around a quarter seen once. The sequenced sample consisted of blood. The receptors here all came from a middle-aged man with Graves' hyperthyroidism.

This clonotype has a handful of counts. J is TRBJ2-7 and V is TRBV13; 7 bases are a match to TRBD2. Germline assignment: CDR1 PRHDT and CDR2 FYEKMQ (reference sequence). V lost 5 bases and J lost 2; bases outside the gene matches: 9. The CDR3 has 15 residues. CDR3 in amino acids: CASSAERGLAYEQYF. The CDR3 coding sequence is TGTGCCAGCAGCGCTGAGCGGGGCCTCGCCTACGAGCAGTACTTC.

In this sample, this clonotype turned up many times. This chain links TRBV5-1 with TRBJ2-7, with 7 bases identical to TRBD2. The germline gives CDR1 SGHRS, CDR2 YFSETQ. This CDR3 is 15 amino acids long. Losses at the gene ends were 1 base for V and 4 bases for J; bases not matched to a gene: 8. CDR3 amino acids: CASSLTRQREYEQYF. DNA for the CDR3: TGCGCCAGCAGCTTGACAAGGCAGCGGGAATACGAGCAGTACTTC.

This clonotype was seen many times. CDR3 DNA sequence: TGTGCCAGCAGCCTAAGGGGAGCGGGGTCCTACAATGAGCAGTTCTTC. Its protein product is CASSLRGAGSYNEQFF. The chain employs TRBV3-1 and TRBJ2-1; 7 bases match TRBD2. CDR1 and CDR2 from the germline V gene are LGHDT and YNNKEL (reference sequence). Trimming removed 4 bases from V and 1 base from J; junction bases left unmatched: 7. The CDR3 loop spans 16 amino acids.

The table lists this clonotype with many counts. The chain uses TRBV13 and TRBJ2-1; 14 bases match TRBD2. Germline CDR1 reads PRHDT; CDR2 reads FYEKMQ (reference sequence). Unmatched junction bases numbered 6, after V lost 4 bases and J lost 4 bases. The CDR3 extends over 17 amino acids. The CDR3 loop is CASSYYGTSGGYNEQFF. The DNA of the CDR3 is TGTGCCAGCAGCTACTACGGGACTAGCGGGGGATACAATGAGCAGTTCTTC.

The chain joins TRBV11-3 to TRBJ1-6; 11 bases map to TRBD1. The V gene end was trimmed by 6 bases and the J gene end by 9 bases; junction bases not matched to a gene: 7. Germline CDR1 is SGHNT and CDR2 is YENEEA. The CDR3 covers 15 residues. CDR3 coding DNA: TGTGCCAGCAGACGGGACAGGGGGATAGGTTCACCCCTCCACTTT. Its protein product is CASRRDRGIGSPLHF.

J is TRBJ1-1 and V is TRBV20-1, with D possibly TRBD1 on 6 matching bases. The CDR3 extends over 15 amino acids. Trimming removed 0 bases at V and 3 bases at J, with 14 bases between. CDR1 DFQATT and CDR2 SNEGSKA come from the germline V gene (reference sequence). The CDR3 region is CSARDGGRGYTEAFF. In DNA, the CDR3 is TGCAGTGCTAGAGATGGAGGCAGGGGATACACTGAAGCTTTCTTT.

The V and J genes are TRBV5-1 and TRBJ1-3; D is unclear. The ends were cut back, 0 bases at V and 1 base at J, with 8 bases in the middle. Germline assignment: CDR1 SGHRS and CDR2 YFSETQ. This CDR3 is 15 amino acids long. CDR3 loop: CASSLAGESGNTIYF. The DNA of the CDR3 is TGCGCCAGCAGCTTGGCCGGAGAGTCTGGAAACACCATATATTTT.

This clonotype was found a few times. V gene TRBV12-3 or TRBV12-4 combines with J gene TRBJ1-2; D remains unclear. V was cut by 6 bases and J by 4 bases, with 9 bases left in between. The CDR3 is made up of 12 amino acids. The CDR3 loop is CASSSLGYGYTF. The CDR3 coding sequence is TGTGCCAGCAGCAGCCTGGGCTATGGCTACACCTTC.

This clonotype was seen ten or more times. J is TRBJ2-5 and V is TRBV30, with 7 bases fitting TRBD1. CDR3 length: 14 residues. Unmatched junction bases numbered 7, after V lost 4 bases and J lost 2 bases. The germline gives CDR1 GTSNPN, CDR2 SVGIG (reference sequence). CDR3 DNA: TGTGCCTGGACCCGGACAGGCGGGCAAGAGACCCAGTACTTC. Translation gives CAWTRTGGQETQYF.

Ten or more counts support this clonotype. The chain combines TRBV7-2 with TRBJ2-3, with D possibly TRBD2 on 6 matching bases. Germline lookup yields CDR1 SGHTA and CDR2 FQGNSA. V lost 5 bases and J lost 5, with 17 bases in between. This CDR3 is 15 amino acids long. CDR3 bases: TGTGCCAGCAGCCCTGGGACTTCCCGAGGAGATACGCAGTATTTT. It yields the protein CASSPGTSRGDTQYF.

This chain links TRBV30 with TRBJ2-2; a weak D match, TRBD2 (6 bases). The CDR3 consists of 17 residues. Per germline, CDR1 GTSNPN and CDR2 SVGIG (reference sequence). V lost 1 base to trimming and J lost 5 bases, with 20 bases between them. The DNA for the CDR3 is TGTGCCTGGAGTGGTCGATTGGGGGGAGTGAGTACCGGGGAGCTGTTTTTT. It yields the protein CAWSGRLGGVSTGELFF.

With regard to this clonotype: A read error is possible here, since a much larger clone lies one base away. CDR3 sequence reads: CASSPRGLNTEAFF. Here the CDR3 DNA reads TGTGCCAGCTCACCACGGGGACTGAACACTGAAGCTTTCTTT. The chain has TRBV18 and TRBJ1-1, with TRBD1 as a possible D gene (5 bases). The V gene lost 1 base and the J gene lost 0 bases, with 6 bases spanning the gap. This CDR3 comprises 14 residues. Germline-derived CDR1 and CDR2 are KGHSH and LQKENI.

The chain carries TRBV5-4 and TRBJ2-3, with 12 bases aligning to TRBD2. V dropped 0 bases and J dropped 4; count of bases not matched to a gene: 6. The CDR3 runs 17 residues. Per germline, CDR1 SGHNT and CDR2 YYREEE (reference sequence). The CDR3 loop reads CASSLGLAGGPADTQYF. CDR3 coding DNA: TGTGCCAGCAGCTTGGGGCTAGCGGGAGGGCCGGCAGATACGCAGTATTTT.

This clonotype was counted only a few times. V and J are TRBV2 and TRBJ1-4, with 9 bases matching TRBD1. The CDR3 contains 14 residues. The junction had 3 bases not matched to a gene; V was cut back by 3 bases and J by 7 bases. The V gene's germline CDR1 is SNHLY and CDR2 FYNNEI. The CDR3 region is CASSDDRGSEKLFF. CDR3 nucleotide sequence: TGTGCCAGCAGTGATGACAGGGGGAGTGAAAAACTGTTTTTT. Supplemented by reference TRBV2 and TRBJ1-4, the full variable domain reads EPEVTQTPSHQVTQMGQEVILRCVPISNHLYFYWYRQILGQKVEFLVSFYNNEISEKSEIFDDQFSVERPDGSNFTLKIRSTKLEDSAMYFCASSDDRGSEKLFFGSGTQLSVL.

This clonotype appeared a few times. This chain links TRBV12-5 with TRBJ2-3; tentatively, D is TRBD1 (6 bases). The CDR3 sequence is 17 residues long. Deletions cut 5 bases from V and 2 bases from J, with 20 bases between. From germline, CDR1 is LGHNT and CDR2 FRNRAP. CDR3 amino acids: CASGTPLGQGNTDTQYF. As DNA, the CDR3 is TGTGCTAGTGGTACGCCACTGGGGCAGGGGAACACAGATACGCAGTATTTT. Full variable domain (outside the CDR3, taken from reference TRBV12-5 and TRBJ2-3): DARVTQTPRHKVTEMGQEVTMRCQPILGHNTVFWYRQTMMQGLELLAYFRNRAPLDDSGMPKDRFSAEMPDATLATLKIQPSEPRDSAVYFCASGTPLGQGNTDTQYFGPGTRLTVL.

This clonotype has more than one count but fewer than ten. V is TRBV12-3 or TRBV12-4 and J is TRBJ2-1; D is possibly TRBD1 (5 bases). V was trimmed by 2 bases and J by 7 bases, leaving 9 bases between them. CDR3 length equals 13 residues. CDR3 DNA sequence: TGTGCCAGCAGTTTATCGGCAGGGAATGAGCAGTTCTTC. Amino acid sequence: CASSLSAGNEQFF.

This chain joins TRBV5-4 and TRBJ2-5, with 8 nucleotides matching TRBD1. Germline values: CDR1 SGHNT, CDR2 YYREEE (reference sequence). This CDR3 contains 15 residues. V dropped 4 bases and J dropped 2; count of bases not matched to a gene: 7. The CDR3 reads CASSIGQGGQETQYF. The CDR3 DNA reads as TGTGCCAGCAGCATAGGACAGGGAGGTCAAGAGACCCAGTACTTC.

Ten or more counts support this clonotype. V and J are TRBV7-3 and TRBJ2-7, with 11 nucleotides matching TRBD2. The V segment lost 5 bases and the J segment 4 bases; nucleotides outside the gene matches: 4. Per the germline V gene, CDR1 is SGHTA and CDR2 is FQGTGA. CDR3 length equals 14 residues. This CDR3 reads CASSEGTSGYEQYF. DNA for the CDR3: TGTGCCAGCAGCGAAGGGACTAGCGGATACGAGCAGTACTTC. Full variable domain (missing parts from reference TRBV7-3 and TRBJ2-7): GAGVSQTPSNKVTEKGKYVELRCDPISGHTALYWYRQSLGQGPEFLIYFQGTGAADDSGLPNDRFFAVRPEGSVSTLKIQRTERGDSAVYLCASSEGTSGYEQYFGPGTRLTVT.

The V gene is TRBV5-1, the J gene TRBJ2-3; 8 nucleotides agree with TRBD2. This CDR3 has 17 residues. The trim removed 4 bases at V and 6 bases at J, leaving 16 bases unmatched. Germline V CDR1 and CDR2: SGHRS, YFSETQ. CDR3 region: CASSLLVSGIPTDTQYF. In nucleotides, the CDR3 is TGCGCCAGCAGCCTGTTGGTTAGCGGGATACCCACCGATACGCAGTATTTT. Filled out from reference TRBV5-1 and TRBJ2-3, the complete variable domain reads KAGVTQTPRYLIKTRGQQVTLSCSPISGHRSVSWYQQTPGQGLQFLFEYFSETQRNKGNFPGRFSGRQFSNSRSEMNVSTLELGDSALYLCASSLLVSGIPTDTQYFGPGTRLTVL.

This rearrangement joins TRBV19 to TRBJ2-7; TRBD1 or TRBD2 may be the D gene (6 bases each). Per germline, CDR1 LNHDA and CDR2 SQIVND (reference sequence). The CDR3 covers 17 residues. Trimming left V 2 bases short and J 2 bases short, with 19 bases between. CDR3: CASSISPPTRGAYEQYF. The CDR3 DNA is TGTGCCAGTAGTATAAGCCCCCCGACTAGGGGGGCCTACGAGCAGTACTTC.

CDR3 coding DNA: TGTGCCAGCAAACCGGGCCCCGAGGCTGGGGCCAACGTCCTGACTTTC. Amino acid sequence: CASKPGPEAGANVLTF. V usage is TRBV27 and J usage is TRBJ2-6; D is uncertain. The germline V and J ends were trimmed by 7 bases and 2 bases, with 15 bases remaining between them. The CDR3 runs to 16 residues. The germline V gene has CDR1 MNHEY and CDR2 SMNVEV (reference sequence).

This clonotype was seen a few times. The chain couples TRBV20-1 to TRBJ2-7; D ambiguous. This CDR3 is built from 13 residues. Germline V CDR1 and CDR2: DFQATT, SNEGSKA (reference sequence). The ends were cut back, 5 bases at V and 4 bases at J, with 15 bases in the middle. The chain's CDR3 is CSARFIDPYEQYF. DNA for the CDR3: TGCAGTGCTCGATTTATTGACCCGTACGAGCAGTACTTC.

This clonotype was counted ten times or more. The chain uses TRBV12-3 or TRBV12-4 and TRBJ2-7, with TRBD1 identical over 9 bases. V lost 6 bases, J lost 6 bases, and 9 bases stayed unmatched. There are 14 residues in the CDR3. This CDR3 is CASRPRDRVGEQYF. CDR3 in DNA: TGTGCCAGCAGACCCCGGGACAGGGTGGGCGAGCAGTACTTC.

The V call is TRBV28, the J call TRBJ1-2, with D uncertain. CDR1 MDHEN and CDR2 SYDVKM come from the germline V gene. Between the trimmed V and J ends, which lost 7 bases and 4 bases, there was a span of 16 bases. CDR3 length: 14 residues. CDR3 in DNA: TGTGCCAGCACCTCCCCGGCGGAATTCTATGGCTACACCTTC. This sequence encodes CASTSPAEFYGYTF.